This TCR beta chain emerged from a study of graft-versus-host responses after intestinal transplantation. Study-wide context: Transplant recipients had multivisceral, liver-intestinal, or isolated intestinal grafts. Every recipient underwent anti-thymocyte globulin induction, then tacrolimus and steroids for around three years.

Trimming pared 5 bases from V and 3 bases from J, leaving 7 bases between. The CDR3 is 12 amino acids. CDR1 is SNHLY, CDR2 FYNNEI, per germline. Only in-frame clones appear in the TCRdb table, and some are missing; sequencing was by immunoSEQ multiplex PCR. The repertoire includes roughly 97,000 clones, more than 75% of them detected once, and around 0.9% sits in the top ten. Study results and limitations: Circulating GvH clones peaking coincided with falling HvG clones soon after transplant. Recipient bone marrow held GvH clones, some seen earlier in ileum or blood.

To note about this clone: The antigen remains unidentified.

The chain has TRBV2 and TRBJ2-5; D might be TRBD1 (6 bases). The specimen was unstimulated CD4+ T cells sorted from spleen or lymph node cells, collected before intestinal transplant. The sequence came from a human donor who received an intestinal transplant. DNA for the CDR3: TGTGCCAGCAGTAGACAGGAAGAGACCCAGTACTTC. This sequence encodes CASSRQEETQYF.